Following are 19 T cell receptor beta chains from one sample sequenced in a study of T cells after yellow fever vaccination. TCRdb recomputed calls from the 5' RACE reads with MiXCR, one row per CDR3 protein. In the table there are 240,000 or so distinct CDR3 sequences, about 7% of which are singletons. The sample consisted of CD4+ T cells sorted from PBMCs, taken 15 days after the yellow fever booster vaccination. The receptor set was obtained from a man aged 30 to 39 who received the YFV17D yellow fever vaccine.

In this sample, this clonotype turned up a few times. The CDR3 protein is CASSRTGQNYEQYF. The CDR3 DNA reads TGTGCCAGCAGCCGGACAGGGCAAAACTACGAGCAGTACTTC. The chain combines TRBV7-9 with TRBJ2-7; 8 bases are a match to TRBD1. Germline V gives CDR1 SEHNR, CDR2 FQNEAQ (reference sequence). J was trimmed by 3 bases and V by 5 bases; bases with no gene match: 6. The CDR3 extends over 14 amino acids.

This rearrangement joins TRBV11-3 to TRBJ2-3, with D unresolved. V dropped 5 bases and J dropped 3 bases, with 9 bases sitting between them. This CDR3 spans 13 amino acids. Per the germline V gene, CDR1 is SGHNT and CDR2 is YENEEA. The CDR3 sequence is CASSPLYTDTQYF. The CDR3 DNA reads as TGTGCCAGCAGCCCCCTTTATACAGATACGCAGTATTTT.

This clonotype was counted a few times. The rearrangement links TRBV12-3 or TRBV12-4 to TRBJ2-2, with D possibly being TRBD1 or TRBD2 (5 bases each). V was cut by 3 bases and J by 5 bases, with 13 bases left in between. The CDR3 runs 15 residues. CDR3 in amino acids: CASSLGRRGTGELFF. CDR3 DNA sequence: TGTGCCAGCAGTTTGGGACGGAGAGGGACCGGGGAGCTGTTTTTT.

The V call is TRBV20-1, the J call TRBJ1-5, with 7 positions matching TRBD1. The CDR3 is 16 residues long. CDR1 and CDR2 from the germline V gene are DFQATT and SNEGSKA (reference sequence). V trimming: 1 base; J trimming: 0 bases; junction bases outside the gene matches: 6. In nucleotides, the CDR3 is TGCAGTGCTAGAGGCCCGGGACAGCCTAGCAATCAGCCCCAGCATTTT. Protein: CSARGPGQPSNQPQHF.

This sequence joins TRBV4-3 and TRBJ1-6; D not certain. Germline lookup yields CDR1 LGHNA and CDR2 YSLEER. V was shortened by 1 base and J by 6 bases, with 10 bases between the two germline ends. CDR3 length: 15 residues. Written as DNA, the CDR3 is TGCGCCAGCAGCCAAGTGGGCGGTTTTAATTCACCCCTCCACTTT. Translating it yields CASSQVGGFNSPLHF.

In this sample, this clonotype turned up a few times. The gene calls are TRBV7-9 and TRBJ2-2; maybe TRBD2 (5 bases). V lost 8 bases to trimming and J lost 1 base, with 11 bases between them. The CDR3 spans 14 residues. Germline lookup yields CDR1 SEHNR and CDR2 FQNEAQ (reference sequence). CDR3 protein: CASGGGRNTGELFF. CDR3 sequence (DNA): TGTGCCAGCGGAGGCGGCCGGAACACCGGGGAGCTGTTTTTT.

CDR3 amino acids: CASSPRGGKYNEQFF. CDR3 sequence (DNA): TGCGCCAGCAGCCCGCGGGGGGGAAAGTACAATGAGCAGTTCTTC. The chain has TRBV10-2 and TRBJ2-1; 9 bases agree with TRBD2. Per germline, CDR1 WSHSY and CDR2 SAAADI. CDR3 length: 15 amino acids. Trimming removed 6 bases from V and 4 bases from J; junction bases left unmatched: 7.

V usage is TRBV7-3 and J usage is TRBJ1-4; 12 bases are shared with TRBD1. The germline V gene encodes CDR1 SGHTA and CDR2 FQGTGA. The trim removed 4 bases at V and 7 bases at J, leaving 7 bases unmatched. There are 16 residues in the CDR3. The CDR3 here is CASSSGDRGRCEKLFF. The CDR3 bases are TGTGCCAGCAGCTCAGGGGACAGGGGGCGTTGTGAAAAACTGTTTTTT.

This clonotype was counted a few times. This chain links TRBV20-1 with TRBJ2-1; 7 nucleotides match TRBD2. CDR1 is DFQATT and CDR2 is SNEGSKA in the germline V gene (reference sequence). The CDR3 runs to 14 residues. Trimming removed 3 bases from V and 6 bases from J; junction bases left unmatched: 8. Here the CDR3 reads CSAREGGSGNEQFF. In DNA form, the CDR3 reads TGCAGTGCTAGGGAGGGCGGGAGTGGCAATGAGCAGTTCTTC.

This clonotype was seen only a few times. V and J are TRBV11-2 and TRBJ2-7; 7 bases match TRBD2. Losses at the gene ends were 0 bases for V and 3 bases for J; bases not matched to a gene: 2. Germline CDR1 is SGHAT and CDR2 is FQNNGV. The CDR3 sequence is 14 residues long. DNA of the CDR3: TGTGCCAGCAGCTTAGAACCTAGCGGCTACGAGCAGTACTTC. Its translation: CASSLEPSGYEQYF.

This chain links TRBV20-1 with TRBJ2-7, with 7 bases that match TRBD2. Germline CDR1 is DFQATT and CDR2 is SNEGSKA (reference sequence). Trimming at V came to 4 bases and at J to 2 bases, leaving 5 bases not matched to a gene. This CDR3 comprises 13 residues. Written as DNA, the CDR3 is TGCAGTGCTAACCGGACTAGAACCTACGAGCAGTACTTC. Protein sequence: CSANRTRTYEQYF.

This clonotype has at least ten counts. This sequence joins TRBV20-1 and TRBJ2-7, with 7 bases matching TRBD1. The CDR3 is 14 residues long. The germline V gene encodes CDR1 DFQATT and CDR2 SNEGSKA (reference sequence). V shed 3 bases, J shed 2 bases, and the junction held 7 bases outside the gene matches. The CDR3 reads CSARISQGAYEQYF. The CDR3 region has the DNA TGCAGTGCTAGGATCAGCCAGGGGGCCTACGAGCAGTACTTC.

In this sample, this clonotype turned up a few times. This chain joins TRBV5-1 and TRBJ2-3; 9 nucleotides line up with TRBD2. The CDR3 spans 15 residues. Trimming at V came to 1 base and at J to 7 bases, leaving 7 bases not matched to a gene. CDR1 and CDR2 (germline): SGHRS, YFSETQ. DNA for the CDR3: TGCGCCAGCAGCTTGAGATTAGCGGGAGCAAATACGCAGTATTTT. Its translation is CASSLRLAGANTQYF.

The chain uses TRBV5-1 and TRBJ1-3; D is unresolved. Germline values: CDR1 SGHRS, CDR2 YFSETQ. The CDR3 spans 12 residues. V was trimmed by 4 bases and J by 4 bases, leaving 6 bases between them. The CDR3 protein is CASSPEGNTIYF. The CDR3 nucleotides are TGCGCCAGCAGCCCAGAGGGAAACACCATATATTTT.

This clonotype was seen many times. The genes are TRBV28 and TRBJ1-6; TRBD1 might be the D (5 bases). The CDR3 runs to 15 residues. The V gene's germline CDR1 is MDHEN and CDR2 SYDVKM. The ends were cut back, 6 bases at V and 8 bases at J, with 17 bases in the middle. CDR3 nucleotide sequence: TGTGCCAGCAGGGCCGACAGAGGAACTTATTCACCCCTCCACTTT. Amino acid sequence: CASRADRGTYSPLHF. Complete variable domain (other parts from reference TRBV28 and TRBJ1-6): DVKVTQSSRYLVKRTGEKVFLECVQDMDHENMFWYRQDPGLGLRLIYFSYDVKMKEKGDIPEGYSVSREKKERFSLILESASTNQTSMYLCASRADRGTYSPLHFGNGTRLTVT.

This clonotype has only a few counts. The chain recombines TRBV20-1 with TRBJ2-1, with 10 bases that match TRBD2. V shed 6 bases and J 9 bases; nucleotides not matched to a gene: 5. Germline values: CDR1 DFQATT, CDR2 SNEGSKA (reference sequence). The CDR3 has 12 amino acids. The CDR3 spells CSAPLAGVEQFF. The DNA of the CDR3 is TGCAGTGCCCCCCTAGCGGGAGTTGAGCAGTTCTTC.

This clonotype showed up just a few times. The chain links TRBV7-2 to TRBJ2-2; 12 bases are shared with TRBD2. Germline trimming cut 4 bases from V and 8 bases from J; bases unmatched to any gene: 5. Germline CDR1 reads SGHTA; CDR2 reads FQGNSA. The CDR3 contains 15 residues. The CDR3 spells CASSSTSGSSGELFF. The CDR3 DNA reads TGTGCCAGCAGCTCGACTAGCGGGAGTTCAGGGGAGCTGTTTTTT.

The rearrangement uses TRBV20-1 and TRBJ2-2; D is unresolved. The CDR3 has 16 amino acids. CDR1 and CDR2 (germline): DFQATT, SNEGSKA (reference sequence). V dropped 0 bases and J dropped 7 bases, with 18 bases sitting between them. The CDR3 DNA reads as TGCAGTGCTAGAGATCCCCGGGTCTGGGCTGACGGGGAGCTGTTTTTT. This codes for CSARDPRVWADGELFF.

This clonotype was seen many times. The chain uses TRBV7-9 and TRBJ2-7; 8 positions match TRBD1. J gave up 4 bases and V 5 bases, and 7 bases lay outside the gene matches. The germline V gene encodes CDR1 SEHNR and CDR2 FQNEAQ (reference sequence). The CDR3 loop spans 14 amino acids. Written as DNA, the CDR3 is TGTGCCAGCAGCAATCAGGGGGCTTATTACGAGCAGTACTTC. Amino acids: CASSNQGAYYEQYF.